Each of the 26 T cell receptor beta chains below was sequenced from the same sample in a study of shared clonotypes between healthy human individuals. TCRdb's copy holds only in-frame clones and misses some; the assay was immunoSEQ multiplex PCR. The sample has 400,000 to 550,000 clones, 79% seen once. The sequenced sample consisted of PBMCs. The origin of the receptors is a woman aged 40 to 50 in good health. Some clones in this sample may be carry-over from other donors' samples.

The table lists this clone with a few counts. This chain connects TRBV7-6 to TRBJ2-1, with D unresolved. Per the germline V gene, CDR1 is SGHVS and CDR2 is FNYEAQ. V was pared by 1 base and J by 2 bases, with 9 bases between. There are 15 residues in the CDR3. Here the CDR3 reads CASSLDSRPYNEQFF. CDR3 DNA: TGTGCCAGCAGCTTAGATAGCCGACCCTACAATGAGCAGTTCTTC.

The V call is TRBV10-3, the J call TRBJ1-2; 9 bases align to TRBD1. Germline CDR1 ENHRY, CDR2 SYGVKD. This CDR3 is 13 amino acids long. Trimming cost V 11 bases and J 1 base; bases outside gene matches: 5. The CDR3 loop is CALRQGVNYGYTF. The CDR3 DNA follows: TGTGCCCTAAGACAGGGGGTTAACTATGGCTACACCTTC.

The chain couples TRBV5-4 to TRBJ2-2, with D unresolved. This CDR3 has 14 amino acids. Trimming removed 2 bases from V and 2 bases from J, with 7 bases in between. Germline CDR1 and CDR2: SGHNT and YYREEE (reference sequence). The CDR3 bases are TGTGCCAGCAGCTTCGGCCTTAACACCGGGGAGCTGTTTTTT. Its protein is CASSFGLNTGELFF.

V is TRBV2 and J is TRBJ2-5; no clear D. Trimming took 8 bases from V and 4 from J, leaving 17 bases between them. Germline loops: CDR1 SNHLY, CDR2 FYNNEI. There are 14 residues in the CDR3. The CDR3 protein is CASARGSGLETQYF. CDR3 in DNA: TGTGCCAGCGCCAGAGGCTCTGGCCTAGAGACCCAGTACTTC.

The chain carries TRBV28 and TRBJ2-1; 7 bases match TRBD2. The CDR3 is made up of 18 amino acids. The V gene end was trimmed by 2 bases and the J gene end by 1 base; junction bases not matched to a gene: 11. Germline assignment: CDR1 MDHEN and CDR2 SYDVKM. CDR3 in DNA: TGTGCCAGCAGTTTAGCGGGTATGGCTAGCGGATCCTACAATGAGCAGTTCTTC. It codes for CASSLAGMASGSYNEQFF.

In the case of this clone: Without the conserved terminal phenylalanine or tryptophan, this CDR3 likely stems from a read error. The chain employs TRBV7-3 and TRBJ1-5, with D unclear. The CDR3 extends over 16 amino acids. V dropped 3 bases and J dropped 0 bases, with 12 bases sitting between them. Germline V gene sequence: CDR1 SGHTA, CDR2 FQGTGA. The CDR3 sequence is CASSLGLQASNQPQHL. In DNA form, the CDR3 reads TGTGCCAGCAGCTTGGGCCTCCAAGCTAGCAATCAGCCCCAGCATCTT.

This chain connects TRBV6-4 to TRBJ2-1, with D possibly being TRBD2 (5 bases). The germline gives CDR1 MRHNA, CDR2 SNTAGT. The V and J ends lost 3 bases and 2 bases respectively, with 11 bases between them. The CDR3 sequence is 15 residues long. The CDR3: CASSEFSGTYNEQFF. CDR3 in DNA: TGTGCCAGCAGTGAGTTTTCGGGAACCTACAATGAGCAGTTCTTC.

The gene calls are TRBV21-1 and TRBJ1-2. TRBV21-1 is termed a pseudogene. The CDR3 is 12 amino acids. CDR3 in amino acids: CASDSTGSSHTF. CDR3 DNA sequence: TGTGCCAGCGATTCCACCGGGAGTTCGCACACCTTC.

CDR3 sequence reads: CASSLGRALDEQYF. CDR3 nucleotide sequence: TGTGCCAGCAGTCTCGGGAGGGCCCTCGACGAGCAGTACTTC. This chain uses TRBV28 with TRBJ2-7; 8 bases agree with TRBD2. This CDR3 has 14 amino acids. The trim removed 5 bases at V and 5 bases at J, leaving 8 bases unmatched. CDR1 MDHEN and CDR2 SYDVKM come from the germline V gene.

This rearrangement joins TRBV13 to TRBJ2-7; 10 bases line up with TRBD2. V dropped 3 bases and J dropped 2; count of bases not matched to a gene: 4. The germline gives CDR1 PRHDT, CDR2 FYEKMQ (reference sequence). The CDR3 contains 15 residues. The CDR3 protein is CASSFRLAGAYEQYF. The CDR3 DNA is TGTGCCAGCAGCTTCAGACTAGCGGGCGCCTACGAGCAGTACTTC.

The chain recombines TRBV7-8 with TRBJ2-7, with TRBD2 matching over 8 bases. V shed 5 bases and J 3 bases; nucleotides not matched to a gene: 9. CDR1 SGHVS and CDR2 FQNEAQ come from the germline V gene. The CDR3 totals 15 residues. The CDR3, as DNA: TGTGCCAGCAGCCCCCGACAAAGCGGGGGCTACGAGCAGTACTTC. It translates to CASSPRQSGGYEQYF.

The chain employs TRBV27 and TRBJ1-5, with 12 bases aligning to TRBD1. Germline values: CDR1 MNHEY, CDR2 SMNVEV (reference sequence). CDR3 length equals 18 residues. The V gene end was trimmed by 5 bases and the J gene end by 2 bases; junction bases not matched to a gene: 10. The DNA of the CDR3 is TGTGCCAGCAGTCCTCGGGACAGGGGGCGCAGTGGCAATCAGCCCCAGCATTTT. Encoded protein: CASSPRDRGRSGNQPQHF.

V is TRBV28 and J is TRBJ2-1; 12 bases map to TRBD2. The CDR3 contains 15 residues. Trimming cost V 6 bases and J 3 bases; bases outside gene matches: 3. CDR1 is MDHEN, CDR2 SYDVKM, per germline. The CDR3 loop reads CASRRTSGVYNEQFF. Here the CDR3 DNA reads TGTGCCAGCAGGAGGACTAGCGGGGTCTACAATGAGCAGTTCTTC. The entire variable domain, with the rest obtained from reference TRBV28 and TRBJ2-1, is as follows: DVKVTQSSRYLVKRTGEKVFLECVQDMDHENMFWYRQDPGLGLRLIYFSYDVKMKEKGDIPEGYSVSREKKERFSLILESASTNQTSMYLCASRRTSGVYNEQFFGPGTRLTVL.

The V and J genes are TRBV7-8 and TRBJ2-6; D not resolved. The CDR3 runs 12 residues. Looked up from germline, CDR1 is SGHVS and CDR2 is FQNEAQ. Deletions cut 10 bases from V and 0 bases from J, with 4 bases between. CDR3 region: CATISGANVLTF. The CDR3 nucleotides read TGTGCCACCATCTCTGGGGCCAACGTCCTGACTTTC.

The J gene is TRBJ2-7, the V gene TRBV5-4, with unresolved D. This CDR3 spans 14 amino acids. Trimming stripped 4 bases from V and 0 bases from J, with 11 bases between. In germline, CDR1 is SGHNT, CDR2 YYREEE (reference sequence). CDR3 in amino acids: CASSLASSSYEQYF. DNA for the CDR3: TGTGCCAGCAGCCTCGCCTCGAGCTCCTACGAGCAGTACTTC.

The rearrangement joins TRBV18 to TRBJ2-7, with no clear D. The CDR3 length is 14 residues. Germline-derived CDR1 and CDR2 are KGHSH and LQKENI. V lost 1 base and J lost 0, with 7 bases in between. This chain's CDR3 is CASSPLHSSYEQYF. Written as DNA, the CDR3 is TGTGCCAGCTCACCACTCCACAGCTCCTACGAGCAGTACTTC.

This chain joins TRBV5-1 and TRBJ2-2, with TRBD1 identical over 9 bases. Per the germline V gene, CDR1 is SGHRS and CDR2 is YFSETQ. Unmatched junction bases numbered 7, after V lost 3 bases and J lost 7 bases. The CDR3 runs 15 residues. The CDR3 sequence is CASSSSGTGSGELFF. In DNA form, the CDR3 reads TGCGCCAGCAGCTCCTCCGGGACAGGGAGCGGGGAGCTGTTTTTT.

This clone has just a few counts. Other DNA sequences in the same sample also yield this CDR3. The chain couples TRBV5-6 to TRBJ2-2; D gene uncertain. The CDR3 runs 14 residues. Germline V CDR1 and CDR2: SGHDT, YYEEEE. V lost 0 bases and J lost 1, with 4 bases in between. CDR3 amino acids: CASSLGRNTGELFF. The CDR3, as DNA: TGTGCCAGCAGCTTGGGTCGGAACACCGGGGAGCTGTTTTTT.

The chain couples TRBV11-2 to TRBJ2-1, with a tentative D call TRBD1 (6 bases). The CDR3 has 14 residues. Germline V gene sequence: CDR1 SGHAT, CDR2 FQNNGV. The V end lost 3 bases, the J end lost 5 bases, and 11 bases lay between the germline ends. CDR3 DNA sequence: TGTGCCAGCAGCTTTGGACAGAACAACAATGAGCAGTTCTTC. Protein product: CASSFGQNNNEQFF.

This chain joins TRBV30 and TRBJ2-7, with TRBD1 as a possible D gene (5 bases). Germline lookup yields CDR1 GTSNPN and CDR2 SVGIG (reference sequence). V was cut by 1 base and J by 3 bases, with 7 bases left in between. The CDR3 has 12 amino acids. CDR3 in amino acids: CAWSGGLYEQYF. The CDR3 nucleotides read TGTGCCTGGAGTGGGGGCCTCTACGAGCAGTACTTC.

The chain carries TRBV27 and TRBJ2-1; D unresolved. Germline-derived CDR1 and CDR2 are MNHEY and SMNVEV (reference sequence). The V gene lost 5 bases and the J gene lost 0 bases, with 11 bases spanning the gap. The CDR3 is 15 residues long. The CDR3: CASSPDRGSYNEQFF. In DNA form, the CDR3 reads TGTGCCAGCAGTCCGGATCGTGGCTCCTACAATGAGCAGTTCTTC.

This chain connects TRBV11-2 to TRBJ2-7; 7 bases are shared with TRBD1. The J segment lost 5 bases and the V segment lost 1 base, leaving 11 bases of the junction unmatched. Germline V gives CDR1 SGHAT, CDR2 FQNNGV. The CDR3 totals 16 residues. The CDR3 is CASSLGPDRAIDEQYF. CDR3 coding DNA: TGTGCCAGCAGCTTAGGACCAGACAGGGCTATCGACGAGCAGTACTTC. Looking up the rest from reference TRBV11-2 and TRBJ2-7 gives the full variable domain: EAGVAQSPRYKIIEKRQSVAFWCNPISGHATLYWYQQILGQGPKLLIQFQNNGVVDDSQLPKDRFSAERLKGVDSTLKIQPAKLEDSAVYLCASSLGPDRAIDEQYFGPGTRLTVT.

The V call is TRBV28, the J call TRBJ1-4; 8 bases align to TRBD1. CDR3 size: 17 residues. CDR1 is MDHEN and CDR2 is SYDVKM in the germline V gene. The ends lost 4 bases at V and 4 bases at J; junction bases unmatched: 11. The CDR3: CASSSSGTGPINEKLFF. CDR3 bases: TGTGCCAGCAGTTCCTCCGGGACAGGACCTATTAATGAAAAACTGTTTTTT.

This clone was counted once. The V gene is TRBV28, the J gene TRBJ2-1; the match to TRBD2 covers 7 bases. This CDR3 is 15 amino acids long. Trimming removed 2 bases from V and 4 bases from J; junction bases left unmatched: 5. The V gene's germline CDR1 is MDHEN and CDR2 SYDVKM. The CDR3 protein is CASSLLAEAYNEQFF. CDR3 nucleotide sequence: TGTGCCAGCAGTTTACTAGCGGAAGCTTACAATGAGCAGTTCTTC.

The rearrangement joins TRBV6-1 to TRBJ1-5, with D possibly being TRBD1 (6 bases). Germline assignment: CDR1 MNHNS and CDR2 SASEGT. V was shortened by 1 base and J by 7 bases, with 8 bases between the two germline ends. The CDR3 runs 13 residues. The CDR3 DNA reads TGTGCCAGCAGTGAAGACAGGGTACAGCCCCAGCATTTT. This codes for CASSEDRVQPQHF.

The sample holds one count of this clone. The V call is TRBV7-2, the J call TRBJ2-5; D is tentatively TRBD1 or TRBD2 (6 bases each). This CDR3 comprises 13 residues. V lost 1 base and J 7 bases, leaving 10 bases between the germline ends. Looked up from germline, CDR1 is SGHTA and CDR2 is FQGNSA. The CDR3 coding sequence is TGTGCCAGCAGCTTAGAGGGGGGCGGGACCCAGTACTTC. Amino acids: CASSLEGGGTQYF. The complete variable domain, with remaining parts taken from reference TRBV7-2 and TRBJ2-5, reads GAGVSQSPSNKVTEKGKDVELRCDPISGHTALYWYRQSLGQGLEFLIYFQGNSAPDKSGLPSDRFSAERTGGSVSTLTIQRTQQEDSAVYLCASSLEGGGTQYFGPGTRLLVL.